A selection of T cell receptor beta chains follows, all from one sample in a study of blood T cell repertoires in COVID-19. Some clones are missing from TCRdb's copy, which holds only in-frame ones; the method was immunoSEQ multiplex PCR. The data contain about 130,000 clones, more than 85% of them singletons. The source material was peripheral blood. Every receptor here comes from a man in his fifties or sixties with COVID-19, enrolled during active disease. Both conserved end residues are part of each CDR3. A D gene is named only where the DNA matches it firmly. The size entry is marked missing in some rows and otherwise reads once, few, many or a size class.

size: NA
D: TRBD1
V: TRBV5-1
length: 21
J: TRBJ2-4
DNA: TGCGCCAGCAGCTCGGAGACACAGGGGGCTCTACGAGAACCAGCCAAAAACATTCAGTACTTC
CDR3: CASSSETQGALREPAKNIQYF

size: once
D: TRBD2
V: TRBV5-1
length: 17
J: TRBJ2-3
DNA: TGCGCCAGCAGCTTGGCTTCGACTAGCGGGAGCACAGATACGCAGTATTTT
CDR3: CASSLASTSGSTDTQYF

size: NA
D: TRBD1
V: TRBV6-5
length: 12
J: TRBJ2-1
DNA: TGTGCCAGCAGTAATCCGGGACAGCATCCGTTCTTC
CDR3: CASSNPGQHPFF

size: NA
D: NA
V: TRBV10-3
length: 14
J: TRBJ2-3
DNA: TGTGCCATCACCGAAGGAGACGCCACAGATACGCAGTATTTT
CDR3: CAITEGDATDTQYF

size: NA
D: NA
V: TRBV11-2
length: 13
J: TRBJ1-1
DNA: TGTGCCAGCAGCGCGGGGGGCTACACTGAAGCTTTCTTT
CDR3: CASSAGGYTEAFF

size: once
D: TRBD1
V: TRBV27
length: 14
J: TRBJ2-3
DNA: TGTGCCAGCAGTTTCGGGGACAGGGGTTATACGCAGTATTTT
CDR3: CASSFGDRGYTQYF

size: NA
D: TRBD2
V: TRBV29-1
length: 14
J: TRBJ2-7
DNA: TGCAGCGTTGGTAGGACTAGCGGGGCCTACGAGCAGTACTTC
CDR3: CSVGRTSGAYEQYF

size: NA
D: TRBD1
V: TRBV11-2
length: 14
J: TRBJ2-7
DNA: TGTGCCAGCAGTCGAACAGGGGGCGGGCTCGAGCAGTACTTC
CDR3: CASSRTGGGLEQYF

size: NA
D: TRBD1
V: TRBV27
length: 15
J: TRBJ2-7
DNA: TGTGCCAGCAGTTATACCGGGACAGGGAACTACGAGCAGTACTTC
CDR3: CASSYTGTGNYEQYF

size: NA
D: TRBD1
V: TRBV29-1
length: 16
J: TRBJ1-2
DNA: TGCAGCGTTGCTGGGACAGGGGGCCGAGAAGGCTATGGCTACACCTTC
CDR3: CSVAGTGGREGYGYTF

size: NA
D: NA
V: TRBV7-2
length: 14
J: TRBJ2-1
DNA: TGTGCCAGCAGCGTGGGCCCAATTCACAATGAGCAGTTCTTC
CDR3: CASSVGPIHNEQFF

size: NA
D: NA
V: TRBV11-2
length: 14
J: TRBJ2-5
DNA: TGTGCCAGCAGCCCCGGAGCACAGGACGCGACCCAGTACTTC
CDR3: CASSPGAQDATQYF

size: NA
D: TRBD1
V: TRBV6-6
length: 14
J: TRBJ1-2
DNA: TGTGCCAGCAGTTCCGGGGACAGGGGGTTTGGCTACACCTTC
CDR3: CASSSGDRGFGYTF

size: NA
D: TRBD2
V: TRBV19
length: 15
J: TRBJ2-5
DNA: TGTGCCAGTAGTCTCCGGACTAGCGGGACAGAGACCCAGTACTTC
CDR3: CASSLRTSGTETQYF

size: NA
D: TRBD1
V: TRBV30
length: 13
J: TRBJ2-2
DNA: TGTGCCTGGAGTGGACAGGGGACCGGGGAGCTGTTTTTT
CDR3: CAWSGQGTGELFF

size: NA
D: NA
V: TRBV2
length: 12
J: TRBJ2-3
DNA: TGTGCCAGCAGGTCTGGCACAGATACGCAGTATTTT
CDR3: CASRSGTDTQYF

size: NA
D: TRBD1
V: TRBV24-1
length: 14
J: TRBJ2-2
DNA: TGTGCCACCAGCGGGACAGGGAGAACCGGGGAGCTGTTTTTT
CDR3: CATSGTGRTGELFF

size: NA
D: TRBD2
V: TRBV5-3
length: 15
J: TRBJ2-2
DNA: TGTGCCTGGGGAGGGGCGCGGGATCCCCCCGGGGAGCTGTTTTTT
CDR3: CAWGGARDPPGELFF

size: NA
D: TRBD2
V: TRBV4-3
length: 15
J: TRBJ2-1
DNA: TGCGCCAGCAGCCAAGATCGCGGGAGGAACAATGAGCAGTTCTTC
CDR3: CASSQDRGRNNEQFF

size: NA
D: TRBD2
V: TRBV28
length: 12
J: TRBJ2-1
DNA: TGTGCCAGCAGTTTACTGGGAGGGCCCTCTTTCTTC
CDR3: CASSLLGGPSFF

size: NA
D: NA
V: TRBV29-1
length: 12
J: TRBJ1-2
DNA: TGCAGCGTTGAAGGGGAGAACTATGGCTACACCTTC
CDR3: CSVEGENYGYTF

size: NA
D: NA
V: TRBV5-4
length: 14
J: TRBJ1-1
DNA: TGTGCCAGCAGCTCAACTTGGGGAGGCACTGAAGCTTTCTTT
CDR3: CASSSTWGGTEAFF

size: NA
D: TRBD2
V: TRBV28
length: 15
J: TRBJ2-3
DNA: TGTGCCAGCAAGGAGCGGGGGGGGCGGACAGATACGCAGTATTTT
CDR3: CASKERGGRTDTQYF

size: NA
D: NA
V: TRBV5-6
length: 12
J: TRBJ2-7
DNA: TGTGCCAGCAGCTTGGAGTCTACGAGGCAGTACTTC
CDR3: CASSLESTRQYF

size: once
D: TRBD2
V: TRBV9
length: 18
J: TRBJ2-5
DNA: TGTGCCAGCAGCGTAGGGGATCCTAGCGGCCCAGGCCAAGAGACCCAGTACTTC
CDR3: CASSVGDPSGPGQETQYF

size: once
D: NA
V: TRBV14
length: 14
J: TRBJ2-3
DNA: TGTGCCAGCAGCCATCGGAGTCTCATGAATACGCAGTATTTT
CDR3: CASSHRSLMNTQYF

size: NA
D: TRBD1
V: TRBV6-5
length: 15
J: TRBJ1-1
DNA: TGTGCCAGCAGTAGCGCCGGGACAGGGACCACTGAAGCTTTCTTT
CDR3: CASSSAGTGTTEAFF

size: NA
D: NA
V: TRBV15
length: 18
J: TRBJ1-2
DNA: TGTGCCACCAGCAGAGATCGGAGCCGAGGCGCCGATAACTATGGCTACACCTTC
CDR3: CATSRDRSRGADNYGYTF

size: NA
D: NA
V: TRBV18
length: 15
J: TRBJ2-5
DNA: TGTGCCAGCTCACCAGTCGGGTCCCAGGGAGAGACCCAGTACTTC
CDR3: CASSPVGSQGETQYF

size: NA
D: TRBD1
V: TRBV24-1
length: 16
J: TRBJ2-5
DNA: TGTGCCACCAGTGATTCGACAGGGGGACCTGGTTTGGCCCAGTACTTC
CDR3: CATSDSTGGPGLAQYF

size: NA
D: TRBD1
V: TRBV19
length: 14
J: TRBJ1-1
DNA: TGTGCCAGTAGTCCGGGACAGAGGTACACTGAAGCTTTCTTT
CDR3: CASSPGQRYTEAFF

size: once
D: TRBD2
V: TRBV11-2
length: 15
J: TRBJ2-3
DNA: TGTGCCAGCAGCTTAGGCGGGAGTGGGACAGATACGCAGTATTTT
CDR3: CASSLGGSGTDTQYF

size: NA
D: TRBD2
V: TRBV2
length: 14
J: TRBJ2-5
DNA: TGTGCCAGCAAGCGGGGGGGGGCGGAGGAGACCCAGTACTTC
CDR3: CASKRGGAEETQYF

size: NA
D: NA
V: TRBV5-1
length: 15
J: TRBJ1-1
DNA: TGCGCCAGCAGCTTGACAGGGATGGATTGGGATGAAGCTTTCTTT
CDR3: CASSLTGMDWDEAFF

size: NA
D: TRBD2
V: TRBV11-2
length: 15
J: TRBJ2-5
DNA: TGTGCCAGCAGCTCGGGACTAGCGCCTCAAGAGACCCAGTACTTC
CDR3: CASSSGLAPQETQYF

size: once
D: NA
V: TRBV5-6
length: 13
J: TRBJ2-5
DNA: TGTGCCAGCAGCCGGGACTACCAAGAGACCCAGTACTTC
CDR3: CASSRDYQETQYF

size: NA
D: TRBD2
V: TRBV7-2
length: 16
J: TRBJ2-2
DNA: TGTGCCAGCAGCTTCTCTAGCGGGAGCGGCACCGGGGAGCTGTTTTTT
CDR3: CASSFSSGSGTGELFF

size: NA
D: NA
V: TRBV29-1
length: 13
J: TRBJ1-2
DNA: TGCAGCGTTGAATCGGGACTGGGCAATGGCTACACCTTC
CDR3: CSVESGLGNGYTF

size: NA
D: TRBD1
V: TRBV7-6
length: 11
J: TRBJ1-1
DNA: TGTGCCAGCAGCCCGGGACAGGAAGCTTTCTTT
CDR3: CASSPGQEAFF

size: NA
D: NA
V: TRBV27
length: 16
J: TRBJ1-5
DNA: TGTGCCAGCAGTTTTGGATCGGGGATCGGCAATCAGCCCCAGCATTTT
CDR3: CASSFGSGIGNQPQHF

size: once
D: NA
V: TRBV12-3/TRBV12-4
length: 11
J: TRBJ2-5
DNA: TGTGCCAGCAGTTCTCAAGAGACCCAGTACTTC
CDR3: CASSSQETQYF